A selection of T cell receptor beta chains follows, all from one sample in a study of vaccination effects on CD4 cells after COVID-19. Antigens of these TCRs are unknown. Measured with immunoSEQ multiplex PCR; TCRdb has only the in-frame clones, and not every one. The top ten clones hold around a sixth of a sample with 20,000 to 30,000 clones, roughly three quarters of them seen once. This specimen was CD4+ T cells from PBMCs cultured with SARS-CoV-2 spike peptides, taken before COVID-19 vaccination. All receptors come from a human donor who had a prior SARS-CoV-2 infection. Both conserved end residues are part of each CDR3. A D gene is named only where the DNA matches it firmly. The listing skips clone size in some rows; elsewhere it reads once, few, many or a size class.

>few|-|TRBJ2-5|TRBV7-3
TGTGCCAGCAGCTACGGACAATCGGAGACCCAGTACTTC
CASSYGQSETQYF
>-|TRBD1|TRBJ2-7|TRBV10-3
TGTGCCATCGGCCGGGGACAGGGCTCCTACGAGCAGTACTTC
CAIGRGQGSYEQYF
>-|-|TRBJ2-7|TRBV30
TGTGCCTGGAGTGTCTCTCTGGGGGGTGGGAAAACCTCCGAGCAGTACTTC
CAWSVSLGGGKTSEQYF
>-|TRBD1|TRBJ2-5|TRBV27
TGTGCCAGCAGTCGGACAGGTCAAGAGACCCAGTACTTC
CASSRTGQETQYF
>-|TRBD1|TRBJ1-2|TRBV5-1
TGCGCCAGTACCCTAGGGGGCGCTTACTATGGCTACACCTTC
CASTLGGAYYGYTF
>-|-|TRBJ1-5|TRBV28
TGTGCCAGCAGTTTATCGGCGTATGGCAATCAGCCCCAGCATTTT
CASSLSAYGNQPQHF
>-|TRBD1|TRBJ1-1|TRBV18
TGTGCCAGCTCGCAGACAGGGGGGAACACTGAAGCTTTCTTT
CASSQTGGNTEAFF
>few|-|TRBJ2-7|TRBV19
TGTGCCAGTAGTAACCGTAGGTACGAGCAGTACTTC
CASSNRRYEQYF
>-|-|TRBJ1-5|TRBV10-3
TGTGCCATCAGTGAGTCGGGGGACTATAGCAATCAGCCCCAGCATTTT
CAISESGDYSNQPQHF
>-|TRBD2|TRBJ2-7|TRBV28
TGTGCCAGCTTTCCTAGCGGGAGTTTCTCCTACGAGCAGTACTTC
CASFPSGSFSYEQYF
>-|-|TRBJ2-5|TRBV18
TGTGCCAGCTCACCCCCAGGGCGACAAGAGACCCAGTACTTC
CASSPPGRQETQYF
>-|-|TRBJ1-1|TRBV11-3
TGTGCCAGCAGCTTAGGGAGGAACACTGAAGCTTTCTTT
CASSLGRNTEAFF
>-|-|TRBJ2-7|TRBV5-1
TGCGCCAGCAGCTTGGGGGATGGGTGGACCTACGAGCAGTACTTC
CASSLGDGWTYEQYF
>-|-|TRBJ1-1|TRBV18
TGTGCCAGCTCACAATACATGAACACTGAAGCTTTCTTT
CASSQYMNTEAFF
>-|-|TRBJ2-1|TRBV19
TGTGCCAGTAGTATAGCGGGGCCCTACAATGAGCAGTTCTTC
CASSIAGPYNEQFF
>-|TRBD2|TRBJ2-1|TRBV5-1
TGCGCCAGCACCCAACGAGGGAGGGGAGGAGGCAATGAGCAGTTCTTC
CASTQRGRGGGNEQFF
>-|-|TRBJ1-1|TRBV4-1
TGCGCCAGCAGCCAAGAGCCCATGAGTAACGCTGAAGCTTTCTTT
CASSQEPMSNAEAFF
>-|-|TRBJ2-6|TRBV2
TGTGCCAGCAGTCAAGCCTCTGGGGCCAACGTCCTGACTTTC
CASSQASGANVLTF
>-|-|TRBJ2-5|TRBV11-3
TGTGCCAGCAGGTCTATTGGACGCGTAGAAGAAGAGACCCAGTACTTC
CASRSIGRVEEETQYF
>few|TRBD1|TRBJ2-7|TRBV4-2
TGTGCCAGCAGCCAAGGTCCGGGACAGAACTCCTACGAGCAGTACTTC
CASSQGPGQNSYEQYF
>-|TRBD1|TRBJ1-3|TRBV9
TGTGCCAGCAGCCGTGACAGGGCTGGAAACACCATATATTTT
CASSRDRAGNTIYF
>few|TRBD1|TRBJ2-7|TRBV6-5
TGTGCCAGCGGGGCAGGGGGCAGAAACGAGCAGTACTTC
CASGAGGRNEQYF
>-|-|TRBJ1-2|TRBV5-4
TGTGCCAGCAGCTTGGTTCCGTGGCGAGGGGGTAACTATGGCTACACCTTC
CASSLVPWRGGNYGYTF
>once|-|TRBJ2-7|TRBV7-8
TGTGCCAGCAGCTTAGGGCCCACCGCATACGAGCAGTACTTC
CASSLGPTAYEQYF
>-|TRBD1|TRBJ1-1|TRBV7-8
TGTGCCAGCAGCCCTTCCCGGGCATCAGGGGGGTATATGAACACTGAAGCTTTCTTT
CASSPSRASGGYMNTEAFF
>-|-|TRBJ2-6|TRBV11-1
TGTGCCAGCAGCTTAGCAGGGGTTGGGGCCAACGTCCTGACTTTC
CASSLAGVGANVLTF
>-|TRBD2|TRBJ2-5|TRBV4-2
TGTGCCAGCAGCCAAGCGCTAGCGGGGGCAGGGGAGACCCAGTACTTC
CASSQALAGAGETQYF
>-|TRBD2|TRBJ2-1|TRBV6-5
TGTGCCAGCAGTTACCATCTAGCGGGAGGATACAATGAGCAGTTCTTC
CASSYHLAGGYNEQFF